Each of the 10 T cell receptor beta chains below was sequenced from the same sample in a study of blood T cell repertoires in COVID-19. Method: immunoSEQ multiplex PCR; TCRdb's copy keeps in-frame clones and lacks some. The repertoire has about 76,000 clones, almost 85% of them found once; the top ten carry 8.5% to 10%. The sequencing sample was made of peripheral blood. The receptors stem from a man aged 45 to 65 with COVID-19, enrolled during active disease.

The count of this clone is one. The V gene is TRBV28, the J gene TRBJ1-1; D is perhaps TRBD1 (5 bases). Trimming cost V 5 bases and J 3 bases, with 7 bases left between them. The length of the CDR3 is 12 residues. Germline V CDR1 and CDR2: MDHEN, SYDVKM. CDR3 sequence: CASSRQYTEAFF. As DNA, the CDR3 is TGTGCCAGCAGTCGACAGTACACTGAAGCTTTCTTT.

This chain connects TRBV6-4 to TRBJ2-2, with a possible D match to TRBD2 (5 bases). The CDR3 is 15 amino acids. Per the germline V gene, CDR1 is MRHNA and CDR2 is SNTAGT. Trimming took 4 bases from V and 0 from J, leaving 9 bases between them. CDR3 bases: TGTGCCAGCAGTGGAAGCGGATCGAACACCGGGGAGCTGTTTTTT. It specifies CASSGSGSNTGELFF.

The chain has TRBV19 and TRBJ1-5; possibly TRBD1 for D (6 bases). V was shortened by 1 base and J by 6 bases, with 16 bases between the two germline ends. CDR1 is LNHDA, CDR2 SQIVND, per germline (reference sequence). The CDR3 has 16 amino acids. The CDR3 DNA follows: TGTGCCAGTAGTATAGTCGGCAGGGGAATTGGTCAGCCCCAGCATTTT. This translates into CASSIVGRGIGQPQHF.

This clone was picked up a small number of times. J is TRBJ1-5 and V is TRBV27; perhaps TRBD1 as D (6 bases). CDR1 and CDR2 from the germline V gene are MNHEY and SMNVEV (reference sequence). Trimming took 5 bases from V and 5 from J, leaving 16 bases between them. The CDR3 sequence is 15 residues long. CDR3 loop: CASSDGGEVYQPQHF. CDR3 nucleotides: TGTGCCAGCAGTGATGGGGGCGAGGTCTATCAGCCCCAGCATTTT.

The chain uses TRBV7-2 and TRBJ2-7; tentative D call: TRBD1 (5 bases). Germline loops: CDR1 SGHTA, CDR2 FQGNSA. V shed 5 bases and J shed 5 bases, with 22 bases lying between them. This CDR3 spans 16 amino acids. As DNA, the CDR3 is TGTGCCAGCAGCCCACGCTCAGGGCGGTTAAGAGACGAGCAGTACTTC. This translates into CASSPRSGRLRDEQYF.

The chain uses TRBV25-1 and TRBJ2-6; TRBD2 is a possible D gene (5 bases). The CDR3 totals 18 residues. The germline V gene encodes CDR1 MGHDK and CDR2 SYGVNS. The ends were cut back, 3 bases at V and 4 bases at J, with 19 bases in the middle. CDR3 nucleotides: TGTGCCAGCAGTGATCATTCGGGGTCCCGAGGAGGGGCCAACGTCCTGACTTTC. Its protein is CASSDHSGSRGGANVLTF.

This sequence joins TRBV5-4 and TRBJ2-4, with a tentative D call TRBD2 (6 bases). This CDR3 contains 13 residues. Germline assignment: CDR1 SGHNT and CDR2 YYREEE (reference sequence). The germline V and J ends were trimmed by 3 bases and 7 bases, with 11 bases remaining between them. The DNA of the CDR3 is TGTGCCAGCAGCTCGGACTATGCGAACATTCAGTACTTC. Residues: CASSSDYANIQYF.

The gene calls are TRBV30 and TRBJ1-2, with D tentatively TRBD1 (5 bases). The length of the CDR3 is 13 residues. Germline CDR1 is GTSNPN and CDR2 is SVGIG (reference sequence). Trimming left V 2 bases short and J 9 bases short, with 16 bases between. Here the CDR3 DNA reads TGTGCCTGGAGTAATGGACACGCGGCGAGCTACACCTTC. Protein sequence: CAWSNGHAASYTF. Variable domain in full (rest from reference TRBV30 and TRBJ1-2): SQTIHQWPATLVQPVGSPLSLECTVEGTSNPNLYWYRQAAGRGLQLLFYSVGIGQISSEVPQNLSASRPQDRQFILSSKKLLLSDSGFYLCAWSNGHAASYTFGSGTRLTVV.

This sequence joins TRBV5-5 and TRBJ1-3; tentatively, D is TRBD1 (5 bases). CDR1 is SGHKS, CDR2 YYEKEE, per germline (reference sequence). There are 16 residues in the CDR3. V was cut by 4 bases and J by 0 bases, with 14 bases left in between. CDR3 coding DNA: TGTGCCAGCAGCATAGGGACTACGAGCTCTGGAAACACCATATATTTT. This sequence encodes CASSIGTTSSGNTIYF.

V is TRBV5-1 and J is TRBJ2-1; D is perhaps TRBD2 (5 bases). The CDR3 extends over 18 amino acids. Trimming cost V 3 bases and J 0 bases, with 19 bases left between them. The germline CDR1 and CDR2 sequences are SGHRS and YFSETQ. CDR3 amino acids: CASSSRLAGPSSYNEQFF. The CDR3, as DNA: TGCGCCAGCAGCTCTAGACTGGCGGGCCCGAGCTCCTACAATGAGCAGTTCTTC.